This TCR beta chain was sequenced for a study of synovial regulatory T cells in juvenile arthritis. Study findings and constraints: Blood Treg cells that were inflammation-associated showed lower TCR diversity than other blood Treg cells.

CDR3 length: 16 amino acids. Nucleotide data are not available. Germline CDR1 is LGHNA and CDR2 is YSLEER. Measured by frequency, this clone is medium-sized. Its antigen is unknown. Assay used: immunoSEQ multiplex PCR; TCRdb lists only in-frame clones, some missing. The ten most abundant clones cover 1.7% of a sample with roughly 9,600 clones. Material for sequencing was Treg cells from blood. Subset here: HLA-DR+ inflammation-associated blood Treg cells. The source is a donor aged 2-30 years with juvenile idiopathic arthritis. The rearrangement uses TRBV4-3 and TRBJ1-3; the TCRdb call, TRBD1, lacks DNA for checking. The CDR3 is CASSTRQGGFGNTIYF.